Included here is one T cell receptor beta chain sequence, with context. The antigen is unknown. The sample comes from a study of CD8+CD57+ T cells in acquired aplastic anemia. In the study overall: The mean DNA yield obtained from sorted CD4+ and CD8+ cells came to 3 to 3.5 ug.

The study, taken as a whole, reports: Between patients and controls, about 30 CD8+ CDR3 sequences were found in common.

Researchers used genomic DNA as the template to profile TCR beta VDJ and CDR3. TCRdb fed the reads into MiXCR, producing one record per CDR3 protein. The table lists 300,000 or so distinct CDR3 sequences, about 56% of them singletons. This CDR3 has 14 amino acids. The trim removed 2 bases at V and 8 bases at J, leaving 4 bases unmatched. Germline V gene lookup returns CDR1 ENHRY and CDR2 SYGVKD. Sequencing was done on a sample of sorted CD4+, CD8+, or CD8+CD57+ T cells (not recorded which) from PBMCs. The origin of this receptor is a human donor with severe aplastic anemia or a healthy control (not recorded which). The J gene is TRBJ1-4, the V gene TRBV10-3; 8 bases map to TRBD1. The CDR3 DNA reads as TGTGCCATCAGTGAGCTCGCAGGGGGCGAAAAACTGTTTTTT. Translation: CAISELAGGEKLFF.